This T cell receptor beta chain appears in the sequencing data of a study of T cells in localized non-small cell lung cancer. TCRdb keeps only in-frame clones here, not all; method: immunoSEQ multiplex PCR. Of tens of thousands of clones in the sample, roughly 89% are singletons; the top ten hold about 15%. V was shortened by 1 base and J by 2 bases, with 9 bases between the two germline ends. CDR1 and CDR2 (germline): SGHTA, FQGNSA. This CDR3 is 15 amino acids long. The sequence derives from a man aged 35 to 69 with stage I squamous cell lung carcinoma. This material consisted of peripheral blood, taken before any cancer treatment. The V call is TRBV7-2, the J call TRBJ1-5; D ambiguous. The CDR3 here is CASSLVSGGNQPQHF. For the CDR3, the DNA is TGTGCCAGCAGCTTAGTCAGCGGAGGCAATCAGCCCCAGCATTTT. Combining the CDR3 with reference TRBV7-2 and TRBJ1-5 gives the whole variable domain GAGVSQSPSNKVTEKGKDVELRCDPISGHTALYWYRQSLGQGLEFLIYFQGNSAPDKSGLPSDRFSAERTGGSVSTLTIQRTQQEDSAVYLCASSLVSGGNQPQHFGDGTRLSIL.